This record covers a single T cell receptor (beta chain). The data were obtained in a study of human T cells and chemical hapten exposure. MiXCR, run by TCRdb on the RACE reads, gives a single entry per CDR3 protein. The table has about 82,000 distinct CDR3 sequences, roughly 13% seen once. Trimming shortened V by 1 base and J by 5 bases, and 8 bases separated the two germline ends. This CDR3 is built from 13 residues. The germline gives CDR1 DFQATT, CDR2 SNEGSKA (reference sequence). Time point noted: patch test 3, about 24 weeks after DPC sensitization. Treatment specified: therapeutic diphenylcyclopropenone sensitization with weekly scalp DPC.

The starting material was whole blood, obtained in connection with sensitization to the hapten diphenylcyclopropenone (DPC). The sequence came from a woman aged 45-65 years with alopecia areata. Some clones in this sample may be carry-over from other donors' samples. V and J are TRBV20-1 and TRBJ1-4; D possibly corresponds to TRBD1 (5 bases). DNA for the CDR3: TGCAGTGCTAGAGGACAGTCCAATGAAAAACTGTTTTTT. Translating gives CSARGQSNEKLFF.